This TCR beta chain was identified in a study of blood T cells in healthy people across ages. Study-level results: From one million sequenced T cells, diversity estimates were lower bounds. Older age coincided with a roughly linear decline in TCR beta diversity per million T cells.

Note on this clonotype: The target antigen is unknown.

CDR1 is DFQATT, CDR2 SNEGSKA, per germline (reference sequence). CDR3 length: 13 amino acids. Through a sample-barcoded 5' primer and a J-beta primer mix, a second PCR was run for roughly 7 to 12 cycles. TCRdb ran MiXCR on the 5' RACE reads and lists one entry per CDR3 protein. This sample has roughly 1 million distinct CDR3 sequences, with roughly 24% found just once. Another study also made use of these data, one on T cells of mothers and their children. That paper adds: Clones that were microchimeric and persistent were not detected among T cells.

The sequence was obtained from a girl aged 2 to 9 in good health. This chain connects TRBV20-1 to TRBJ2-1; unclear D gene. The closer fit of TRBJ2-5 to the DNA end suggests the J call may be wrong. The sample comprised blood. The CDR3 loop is CSARDDSQETQYF. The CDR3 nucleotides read TGCAGTGCTAGAGATGACTCTCAAGAGACCCAGTACTTC.